The present T cell receptor beta chain was sequenced within a study of OX40 agonist ivuxolimab in advanced cancers. Context from the whole study: Ivuxolimab, which targeted the costimulatory receptor OX40 (CD134), was an agonistic, fully human IgG2 monoclonal antibody. Partial responses were achieved by three dose-escalation patients, of whom one had hepatocellular carcinoma and two had cutaneous melanoma. Prior anti-PD-1, anti-PD-L1 or anti-CTLA-4 therapy was permitted, and about two fifths of dose-escalation patients had received checkpoint inhibitors. Intravenous ivuxolimab was administered to patients every 2 weeks at six dose levels: 0.01, 0.1, 0.3, 1.5, 3 and 10 mg/kg. Among the roughly 52 dose-escalation patients, roughly 20 had hepatocellular carcinoma, 15 or so melanoma, 9 renal cell carcinoma and 9 head and neck cancer. The dose-escalation cohort was about 83% male with a mean age of about 60 years, ranging from 23 to 79. Peripheral TCRbeta sequencing aimed to test whether ivuxolimab altered TCR sequence diversity and caused clonal T-cell expansion. The paper describes the monotherapy dose-escalation part (N of about 57 patients) of the phase I trial of ivuxolimab.

Genomic DNA was extracted from sorted cells for sequencing of the TCRbeta CDR3 region. The immunoSEQ Assay was used to sequence the TCRbeta CDR3 regions. TCRdb retrieved this table from immuneACCESS and kept in-frame rearrangements only. Not all clones are present; in checked studies, unresolved V genes account for under half, and no reason is known for the remainder. This sample lists 65,000 to 85,000 clones; around nine tenths were detected once. The ten largest make up about 2.6% of the sample. General study outcomes and caveats: At doses of 0.1 to 3.0 mg/kg, clonal expansion of both CD4+ and CD8+ blood T cells was observed from baseline to week 6. Partial responders in the 0.1-3.0 mg/kg groups had among the lowest normalized peripheral clonal expansion, especially among CD8+ T cells. Antigen specificity was not determined for the clonally expanded peripheral T cells. After ivuxolimab, expanded clones were on average more numerous among CD8+ T cells than among CD4+ T cells. Low levels of normalized T-cell clonal expansion were also seen in some nonresponding patients.

The germline V gene supplies CDR1 SGHAT and CDR2 FQNNGV. The CDR3 measures 14 amino acids from cysteine to phenylalanine. Just CDR3 DNA is preserved here, 42 bases in frame from base 1. Between the V and J ends, shortened by 6 bases and 2 bases respectively, the junction contains 12 bases. The trial excluded patients who had a history of autoimmune disease or were on systemic immunosuppression. Peripheral blood for TCR sequencing was collected from all dose cohorts at baseline, on cycle 4 day 1, and on cycle 7 day 1. Samples came from an open-label, multicenter, first-in-human phase I dose-escalation trial of ivuxolimab. Adults with locally advanced or metastatic melanoma, renal cell carcinoma, hepatocellular carcinoma or head and neck squamous cell carcinoma were enrolled in the trial. Before TCR sequencing, CD4+ T cells and CD8+ T cells were sorted from peripheral blood as separate populations.

About this clone: Its antigen is still unknown. No base qualities exist here, and no much larger clone lies one base off it.

This sequence originates from an adult with an advanced solid tumor such as melanoma, head and neck, liver or kidney cancer. This chain is built from TRBV11-2 and TRBJ2-3; the D gene is perhaps TRBD2, from 6 matching bases. The sequencing here drew on CD4+ or CD8+ T cells sorted from blood, taken in a trial of the OX40 agonist ivuxolimab. The CDR3 in this case is CASSRGTYTDTQYF. The bases read TGTGCCAGCAGTCGGGGGACGTACACAGATACGCAGTATTTT.